Listed here is a single T cell receptor (beta chain). There are 14 residues in the CDR3. V lost 0 bases and J lost 2, with 8 bases in between. The germline V gene has CDR1 GTSNPN and CDR2 SVGIG (reference sequence). This entry belongs to a study of OX40 agonist ivuxolimab in advanced cancers. Sequenced by immunoSEQ multiplex PCR; TCRdb stores in-frame clones only, minus some. The profile covers about 78,000 clones, with almost 95% appearing a single time and approximately 3% taken by the ten largest. Material: CD4+ or CD8+ T cells sorted from blood, obtained in a trial of the OX40 agonist ivuxolimab. This sequence was found in an adult with an advanced solid tumor such as melanoma, head and neck, liver or kidney cancer. The rearrangement uses TRBV30 and TRBJ1-3, with D possibly TRBD1 on 5 matching bases. CDR3 sequence reads: CAWSVGGTGNTIYF. The CDR3 coding sequence is TGTGCCTGGAGTGTTGGGGGAACTGGAAACACCATATATTTT.